This entry describes one T cell receptor (beta chain). Its target is unknown. These data belong to a study of OX40 agonist ivuxolimab in advanced cancers. Whole-study context: Patients got intravenous ivuxolimab at 0.01 to 10 mg/kg every 2 weeks. Partial responses were achieved by three patients: one hepatocellular carcinoma, two cutaneous melanoma. Treatment received earlier with anti-PD-1, anti-PD-L1 or anti-CTLA-4 agents was allowed, and approximately 44% had some. Study-wide findings and caveats: On average, CD8+ T cells had more expanded clones than CD4+.

V was clipped by 2 bases and J by 4 bases; unmatched bases: 9. Per germline, CDR1 GTSNPN and CDR2 SVGIG (reference sequence). CDR3 length: 15 amino acids. Method: immunoSEQ multiplex PCR; TCRdb's copy keeps in-frame clones and lacks some. The profile covers tens of thousands of clones, with approximately 92% appearing a single time and roughly a tenth taken by the ten largest. The source is an adult with an advanced solid tumor such as melanoma, head and neck, liver or kidney cancer. V is TRBV30 and J is TRBJ1-2; 8 bases align to TRBD1. This sample comprised CD4+ or CD8+ T cells sorted from blood, obtained in a trial of the OX40 agonist ivuxolimab. In DNA form, the CDR3 reads TGTGCCTGGAGTCTCCCGACAGGGGCTATCTATGGCTACACCTTC. Its translation: CAWSLPTGAIYGYTF. Supplemented by reference TRBV30 and TRBJ1-2, the full variable domain reads SQTIHQWPATLVQPVGSPLSLECTVEGTSNPNLYWYRQAAGRGLQLLFYSVGIGQISSEVPQNLSASRPQDRQFILSSKKLLLSDSGFYLCAWSLPTGAIYGYTFGSGTRLTVV.